This TCR beta chain was sequenced in a study of cytomegalovirus exposure and HLA in healthy donors. Findings and limits, study-wide: Being productive about 90% or about 30% of the time was typical of most TCR beta V segments in an earlier analysis. Specificity for CMV antigens was confirmed in vitro for a few of the CMV-associated chains.

CDR1 SEHNR and CDR2 FQNEAQ come from the germline V gene (reference sequence). The CDR3 contains 15 residues. Notes on this clone: Its cognate antigen is unknown. At one boundary the junction diverges from the germline segment, which might be a read error.

PCR used 60 Vbeta primers and 13 Jbeta primers. Sequencing used immunoSEQ multiplex PCR; TCRdb keeps in-frame clones, though not all of them. The sample carries 170,000 or so clones, less than 90% recorded once. The origin of this receptor is a man younger than 35 in good health and CMV-seronegative. Sequencing used PBMCs. The V and J genes are TRBV7-9 and TRBJ1-1; possible D gene TRBD1, 6 bases. Here the CDR3 reads CSSSAPVGGNTEAFF. CDR3 nucleotides: TGTTCCAGCAGTGCCCCGGTAGGGGGGAACACTGAAGCTTTCTTT.